Each of the 18 T cell receptor beta chains below was sequenced from the same sample in a study of somatic mutations in cytotoxic T cells in rheumatoid arthritis. TCRdb's copy holds only in-frame clones and misses some; the assay was immunoSEQ multiplex PCR. The sample has some 27,000 clones; over 65% are singletons. The sequenced material came from CD8+ T cells sorted from blood. These receptors all stem from a woman in her late teens or twenties in good health.

This chain joins TRBV28 and TRBJ2-5, with 9 bases aligning to TRBD1. The J segment lost 5 bases and the V segment lost 7 bases, leaving 14 bases of the junction unmatched. This CDR3 is 16 amino acids long. Germline values: CDR1 MDHEN, CDR2 SYDVKM. The DNA for the CDR3 is TGTGCCAGCACCCAAGGGTACAGGGGGCGGGGGGAGACCCAGTACTTC. Residues: CASTQGYRGRGETQYF.

The chain uses TRBV19 and TRBJ2-7; D not resolved. Trimming took off 5 bases at V and 0 bases at J, with 14 bases between the two ends. This CDR3 is built from 15 residues. CDR1 and CDR2 from the germline V gene are LNHDA and SQIVND (reference sequence). The CDR3 nucleotides are TGTGCCAGTAGTCTCGGACCCGGCAGCTCCTACGAGCAGTACTTC. Its protein product is CASSLGPGSSYEQYF.

CDR3 residues: CASSTDLPREYF. In DNA form, the CDR3 reads TGTGCCAGCAGCACGGACCTCCCCCGGGAGTACTTC. The rearrangement joins TRBV7-9 to TRBJ2-7; no definite D call. Germline loops: CDR1 SEHNR, CDR2 FQNEAQ (reference sequence). V lost 5 bases to trimming and J lost 11 bases, with 16 bases between them. The CDR3 totals 12 residues.

The chain joins TRBV21-1 to TRBJ2-3; the table's D call, TRBD2, has no DNA check behind it. TRBV21-1 is annotated as a pseudogene. The CDR3 consists of 16 residues. The CDR3 loop is CASSTRTSGGPDTQYF. DNA of the CDR3: TGTGCCAGCAGCACCCGGACTAGCGGGGGGCCAGATACGCAGTATTTT.

The chain has TRBV6-4 and TRBJ1-1; D is undetermined. The CDR3 length is 13 residues. Trimming left V 5 bases short and J 3 bases short, with 10 bases between. The germline CDR1 and CDR2 sequences are MRHNA and SNTAGT. CDR3 DNA sequence: TGTGCCAGCAGTCAGGAGGCCCACACTGAAGCTTTCTTT. Encoded protein: CASSQEAHTEAFF.

J is TRBJ1-2 and V is TRBV7-8; D call uncertain. Trimming left V 0 bases short and J 7 bases short, with 15 bases between. CDR1 and CDR2 (germline): SGHVS, FQNEAQ. The CDR3 extends over 15 amino acids. The DNA for the CDR3 is TGTGCCAGCAGCTTAGCCCACCTCGGCTCGGGTGGCTACACCTTC. Translating gives CASSLAHLGSGGYTF.

This clone was counted a few times. The CDR3 coding sequence is TGCAGCGTTGAAGATCCGACTAGCCGAGACAATGAGCAGTTCTTC. It translates to CSVEDPTSRDNEQFF. J is TRBJ2-1 and V is TRBV29-1, with 7 nucleotides matching TRBD2. The CDR3 consists of 15 residues. Losses at the gene ends were 0 bases for V and 5 bases for J; bases not matched to a gene: 7. Germline V gene data show CDR1 as SQVTM and CDR2 as ANQGSEA.

The chain couples TRBV4-1 to TRBJ1-3; D gene ambiguous. CDR1 and CDR2 (germline): MGHRA, YSYEKL. This CDR3 contains 15 residues. V lost 1 base to trimming and J lost 1 base, with 8 bases between them. The CDR3 loop reads CASSQVGGSGNTIYF. In DNA, the CDR3 is TGCGCCAGCAGCCAAGTAGGAGGGTCTGGAAACACCATATATTTT.

This clone appeared a few times. The chain couples TRBV29-1 to TRBJ1-2; D might be TRBD1 (5 bases). The CDR3 sequence is 11 residues long. Germline V CDR1 and CDR2: SQVTM, ANQGSEA. Trimming took 4 bases from V and 8 from J, leaving 11 bases between them. The CDR3 protein is CSVAGQVGYTF. DNA for the CDR3: TGCAGCGTTGCAGGGCAGGTCGGCTACACCTTC. The full variable domain, rest sourced from reference TRBV29-1 and TRBJ1-2, is SAVISQKPSRDICQRGTSLTIQCQVDSQVTMMFWYRQQPGQSLTLIATANQGSEATYESGFVIDKFPISRPNLTFSTLTVSNMSPEDSSIYLCSVAGQVGYTFGSGTRLTVV.

This clone was seen a handful of times. This chain connects TRBV7-9 to TRBJ2-1; D gene uncertain. This CDR3 contains 14 residues. Germline-derived CDR1 and CDR2 are SEHNR and FQNEAQ (reference sequence). Trimming left V 3 bases short and J 4 bases short, with 10 bases between. The CDR3 bases are TGTGCCAGCAGCTTTCCAGCGACTTACAATGAGCAGTTCTTC. Amino acids: CASSFPATYNEQFF.

This clone has more than one count but fewer than ten. The chain is built from TRBV5-6 and TRBJ1-1; no definite D call. Germline V gene lookup returns CDR1 SGHDT and CDR2 YYEEEE. V was shortened by 2 bases and J by 10 bases, with 15 bases between the two germline ends. This CDR3 is 13 amino acids long. The CDR3: CASSFDTQSGAFF. The CDR3 DNA reads TGTGCCAGCAGCTTTGACACACAGAGCGGAGCTTTCTTT.

This sequence joins TRBV5-1 and TRBJ1-1; maybe TRBD1 (6 bases). CDR3 size: 12 residues. CDR1 and CDR2 (germline): SGHRS, YFSETQ. Trimming removed 4 bases from V and 7 bases from J, with 11 bases in between. CDR3 residues: CASSLTGVEAFF. The CDR3, as DNA: TGCGCCAGCAGCCTGACAGGAGTTGAAGCTTTCTTT.

This rearrangement joins TRBV2 to TRBJ2-7; maybe TRBD2 (6 bases). V lost 1 base and J 1 base, leaving 14 bases between the germline ends. This CDR3 region has 16 residues. Germline V CDR1 and CDR2: SNHLY, FYNNEI. The DNA of the CDR3 is TGTGCCAGCAGTGAAGGGCGGGGACCCCAGTCCTACGAGCAGTACGTC. It codes for CASSEGRGPQSYEQYV.

This rearrangement joins TRBV10-3 to TRBJ1-1; D uncertain. Looked up from germline, CDR1 is ENHRY and CDR2 is SYGVKD. V lost 0 bases to trimming and J lost 2 bases, with 7 bases between them. The CDR3 contains 14 residues. The CDR3 DNA reads TGTGCCATCAGTGAGTCAAACACCAACACTGAAGCTTTCTTT. It encodes CAISESNTNTEAFF.

The J gene is TRBJ2-1, the V gene TRBV27; TRBD1 or TRBD2 may be the D gene (5 bases each). This CDR3 has 19 residues. V was cut by 6 bases and J by 4 bases, with 28 bases left in between. The germline gives CDR1 MNHEY, CDR2 SMNVEV (reference sequence). Here the CDR3 DNA reads TGTGCCAGCAGAGCCGCTACACTGGGACGGGGTTGGGGATACAATGAGCAGTTCTTC. Translating gives CASRAATLGRGWGYNEQFF.

The V gene is TRBV10-1, the J gene TRBJ2-1; D not certain. Looked up from germline, CDR1 is WNHNN and CDR2 is SYGVQD (reference sequence). CDR3 length equals 10 residues. Trimming shortened V by 8 bases and J by 7 bases, and 6 bases separated the two germline ends. This chain's CDR3 is CASGDNEQFF. The DNA for the CDR3 is TGCGCCAGCGGGGATAATGAGCAGTTCTTC.

This sequence joins TRBV29-1 and TRBJ2-2, with D uncertain. Germline-derived CDR1 and CDR2 are SQVTM and ANQGSEA. The V end was cut by 3 bases, the J end by 8 bases, with 7 bases between. The CDR3 loop spans 11 amino acids. This CDR3 is CSVEYQGELFF. In DNA form, the CDR3 reads TGCAGCGTTGAGTATCAGGGGGAGCTGTTTTTT.

This clone came up once. J is TRBJ2-3 and V is TRBV29-1; 9 bases agree with TRBD2. This CDR3 region has 16 residues. Germline V lookup: CDR1 SQVTM, CDR2 ANQGSEA. With V trimmed by 3 bases and J by 2 bases, 9 bases remained unmatched. This chain's CDR3 is CSVDGVAGAYTDTQYF. The CDR3 DNA reads TGCAGCGTTGATGGAGTAGCGGGGGCATACACAGATACGCAGTATTTT.